The 28 T cell receptor beta chains below come from one sample, sequenced in a study of T-cell reconstitution after alpha-beta-depleted transplantation in children. TCRbeta library preparation incorporated unique molecular identifiers. MiXCR, run by TCRdb on the PCR reads, gives a single entry per CDR3 protein. The sample holds 750,000 to 950,000 distinct CDR3 sequences, about 16% seen once. Specimen: PBMCs, mostly from graft donor cells, collected 360 days after TCRalphabeta/CD19-depleted stem cell transplant. All receptors derive from a male patient aged 10 to 17 who had a stem cell transplant for acute lymphoblastic leukemia, so the T cells may come from the graft donor.

This clonotype occurred a few times. The chain is built from TRBV12-3 or TRBV12-4 and TRBJ2-2; 9 bases are shared with TRBD2. The CDR3 has 17 residues. Germline trimming cut 2 bases from V and 4 bases from J; bases unmatched to any gene: 8. The CDR3 spells CASSLKILAGRTGELFF. The CDR3 nucleotides read TGTGCCAGCAGTTTAAAGATACTAGCGGGCCGCACCGGGGAGCTGTTTTTT.

The chain is built from TRBV5-1 and TRBJ2-7; D gene unclear. Trimming took 0 bases from V and 6 from J, leaving 10 bases between them. The CDR3 runs to 13 residues. Germline loops: CDR1 SGHRS, CDR2 YFSETQ. CDR3 protein: CASSLAVQGEQYF. DNA of the CDR3: TGCGCCAGCAGCTTGGCGGTTCAAGGCGAGCAGTACTTC.

This clonotype came up a few times. This chain links TRBV3-1 with TRBJ1-1, with a tentative D call TRBD1 (6 bases). Per the germline V gene, CDR1 is LGHDT and CDR2 is YNNKEL (reference sequence). The V gene lost 4 bases and the J gene lost 6 bases, with 15 bases spanning the gap. The CDR3 sequence is 14 residues long. CDR3 DNA sequence: TGTGCCAGCAGCCTTCAGGGGTATATAGCTGAAGCTTTCTTT. Encoded protein: CASSLQGYIAEAFF. Combining the CDR3 with reference TRBV3-1 and TRBJ1-1 gives the whole variable domain DTAVSQTPKYLVTQMGNDKSIKCEQNLGHDTMYWYKQDSKKFLKIMFSYNNKELIINETVPNRFSPKSPDKAHLNLHINSLELGDSAVYFCASSLQGYIAEAFFGQGTRLTVV.

This chain joins TRBV25-1 and TRBJ1-1; D is unclear. Germline V gene sequence: CDR1 MGHDK, CDR2 SYGVNS. The CDR3 length is 14 residues. V lost 6 bases and J 5 bases, leaving 16 bases between the germline ends. CDR3 region: CASSAIGGKTEAFF. The CDR3 nucleotides are TGTGCCAGCAGCGCAATAGGAGGAAAGACTGAAGCTTTCTTT. The whole variable domain, remainder taken from reference TRBV25-1 and TRBJ1-1, is EADIYQTPRYLVIGTGKKITLECSQTMGHDKMYWYQQDPGMELHLIHYSYGVNSTEKGDLSSESTVSRIRTEHFPLTLESARPSHTSQYLCASSAIGGKTEAFFGQGTRLTVV.

The rearrangement uses TRBV7-9 and TRBJ1-6, with TRBD1 identical over 8 bases. This CDR3 comprises 16 residues. V shed 1 base, J shed 7 bases, and the junction held 6 bases outside the gene matches. Germline loops: CDR1 SEHNR, CDR2 FQNEAQ (reference sequence). Here the CDR3 DNA reads TGTGCCAGCAGCTTAGGAAGGACAGGGAGCAATTCACCCCTCCACTTT. It specifies CASSLGRTGSNSPLHF.

In its sample, this clonotype was seen a few times. The chain carries TRBV5-1 and TRBJ2-2; D unresolved. This CDR3 contains 14 residues. CDR1 and CDR2 from the germline V gene are SGHRS and YFSETQ. Between the trimmed V and J ends, which lost 7 bases and 0 bases, there was a span of 10 bases. CDR3 loop: CASLGFANTGELFF. CDR3 nucleotides: TGCGCCAGCCTCGGTTTCGCGAACACCGGGGAGCTGTTTTTT. The full variable domain, rest sourced from reference TRBV5-1 and TRBJ2-2, is KAGVTQTPRYLIKTRGQQVTLSCSPISGHRSVSWYQQTPGQGLQFLFEYFSETQRNKGNFPGRFSGRQFSNSRSEMNVSTLELGDSALYLCASLGFANTGELFFGEGSRLTVL.

The rearrangement links TRBV3-1 to TRBJ1-6; TRBD1 agrees at 7 bases. The CDR3 has 15 residues. CDR1 is LGHDT, CDR2 YNNKEL, per germline (reference sequence). After removal of 2 bases from V and 7 bases from J, the junction contained 5 bases not matched to a gene. CDR3 in amino acids: CASSQWDRTNSPLHF. The DNA of the CDR3 is TGTGCCAGCAGCCAATGGGACAGAACCAATTCACCCCTCCACTTT.

This clonotype has only a few counts. CDR3 protein: CASSRLPVAGSDTQYF. The CDR3 DNA reads TGTGCCAGCAGTCGCCTCCCGGTAGCGGGGTCAGATACGCAGTATTTT. The chain employs TRBV6-2 or TRBV6-3 and TRBJ2-3; 8 nucleotides align to TRBD2. Trimming removed 5 bases from V and 4 bases from J; junction bases left unmatched: 11. The CDR3 spans 16 residues. Looked up from germline, CDR1 is MNHEY and CDR2 is SVGEGT.

The sample holds a few counts of this clonotype. The chain joins TRBV9 to TRBJ2-2, with 7 bases identical to TRBD2. The trim removed 2 bases at V and 2 bases at J, leaving 3 bases unmatched. This CDR3 comprises 15 residues. Per the germline V gene, CDR1 is SGDLS and CDR2 is YYNGEE. The CDR3 DNA is TGTGCCAGCAGCGTCGCGGGACTAAACACCGGGGAGCTGTTTTTT. Protein sequence: CASSVAGLNTGELFF.

This chain connects TRBV11-1 to TRBJ2-1, with D possibly matching TRBD2 (5 bases). Germline V CDR1 and CDR2: SGHAT, FQDESV (reference sequence). CDR3 length equals 18 residues. With 7 bases removed from V and 0 bases from J, the gap between germline ends came to 22 bases. The CDR3 loop reads CASKALGIGGPSYNEQFF. The CDR3 DNA reads TGTGCCAGCAAGGCTTTGGGGATCGGAGGCCCCTCCTACAATGAGCAGTTCTTC.

This clonotype was counted between two and nine times. V gene TRBV14 combines with J gene TRBJ2-2; a possible D gene is TRBD1 (6 bases). Trimming stripped 2 bases from V and 6 bases from J, with 10 bases between. The CDR3 loop spans 14 amino acids. Germline assignment: CDR1 SGHDN and CDR2 FVKESK. The DNA of the CDR3 is TGTGCCAGCAGCCAACTCACAGGGCCCGGGGAGCTGTTTTTT. Protein sequence: CASSQLTGPGELFF.

The chain couples TRBV20-1 to TRBJ1-6; possibly TRBD1 for D (5 bases). The CDR3 extends over 18 amino acids. V dropped 0 bases and J dropped 7 bases, with 22 bases sitting between them. The germline V gene has CDR1 DFQATT and CDR2 SNEGSKA (reference sequence). CDR3 DNA: TGCAGTGCTAGAGACAGGTCACCCTCGGGACTAAAAAATTCACCCCTCCACTTT. Its translation: CSARDRSPSGLKNSPLHF.

The chain recombines TRBV12-3 or TRBV12-4 with TRBJ2-5, with 7 bases that match TRBD2. The CDR3 length is 17 residues. Germline trimming cut 6 bases from V and 5 bases from J; bases unmatched to any gene: 18. This CDR3 is CASSRPSSGPWGETQYF. CDR3 sequence (DNA): TGTGCCAGCAGCCGCCCTTCTAGCGGCCCCTGGGGGGAGACCCAGTACTTC.

V gene TRBV21-1 combines with J gene TRBJ2-3. TRBV21-1 is assigned pseudogene status. This CDR3 is built from 12 residues. The CDR3 protein is CASSNRGDTQYF. For the CDR3, the DNA is TGTGCCAGCAGCAATCGGGGAGATACGCAGTATTTT.

This clonotype was seen a few times. V and J are TRBV19 and TRBJ2-3; D gene unclear. This CDR3 spans 14 amino acids. CDR1 and CDR2 from the germline V gene are LNHDA and SQIVND (reference sequence). Trimming took 2 bases from V and 0 from J, leaving 6 bases between them. The CDR3 sequence: CASSIMASTDTQYF. CDR3 DNA: TGTGCCAGTAGTATAATGGCCAGCACAGATACGCAGTATTTT. Using reference TRBV19 and TRBJ2-3 for the parts outside the CDR3, the full variable domain is DGGITQSPKYLFRKEGQNVTLSCEQNLNHDAMYWYRQDPGQGLRLIYYSQIVNDFQKGDIAEGYSVSREKKESFPLTVTSAQKNPTAFYLCASSIMASTDTQYFGPGTRLTVL.

This clonotype showed up just a few times. The rearrangement joins TRBV29-1 to TRBJ1-6; 7 nucleotides match TRBD1. J gave up 10 bases and V 4 bases, and 7 bases lay outside the gene matches. CDR3 length equals 13 residues. Germline assignment: CDR1 SQVTM and CDR2 ANQGSEA. This CDR3 reads CSVGETGSSPLHF. CDR3 sequence (DNA): TGCAGCGTTGGGGAGACAGGGTCGTCACCCCTCCACTTT.

This clonotype was counted at least ten times. For the CDR3, the DNA is TGTGCCAGCGGTGTTTTGGCCGGGGAGCTGTTTTTT. Protein: CASGVLAGELFF. This chain connects TRBV12-3 or TRBV12-4 to TRBJ2-2; D is undetermined. Deletions cut 8 bases from V and 6 bases from J, with 10 bases between. CDR3 length: 12 residues.

The J gene is TRBJ2-7, the V gene TRBV5-1; TRBD2 matches at 11 bases. From germline, CDR1 is SGHRS and CDR2 YFSETQ. The CDR3 runs 17 residues. Trimming at V came to 6 bases and at J to 6 bases, leaving 17 bases not matched to a gene. The CDR3 sequence is CASTAFSLAGASAEQYF. In nucleotides, the CDR3 is TGCGCCAGCACGGCTTTTTCACTAGCGGGAGCCTCCGCCGAGCAGTACTTC. The full variable domain, with the rest looked up from reference TRBV5-1 and TRBJ2-7, is KAGVTQTPRYLIKTRGQQVTLSCSPISGHRSVSWYQQTPGQGLQFLFEYFSETQRNKGNFPGRFSGRQFSNSRSEMNVSTLELGDSALYLCASTAFSLAGASAEQYFGPGTRLTVT.

The chain combines TRBV7-8 with TRBJ2-7, with TRBD1 as a possible D gene (6 bases). Germline V CDR1 and CDR2: SGHVS, FQNEAQ. This CDR3 contains 17 residues. V lost 2 bases and J lost 3, with 20 bases in between. CDR3 protein: CASSLPIFRDIGYEQYF. The CDR3 bases are TGTGCCAGCAGCTTACCTATATTCCGGGACATTGGCTACGAGCAGTACTTC. Looking up the rest from reference TRBV7-8 and TRBJ2-7 gives the full variable domain: GAGVSQSPRYKVAKRGQDVALRCDPISGHVSLFWYQQALGQGPEFLTYFQNEAQLDKSGLPSDRFFAERPEGSVSTLKIQRTQQEDSAVYLCASSLPIFRDIGYEQYFGPGTRLTVT.

The chain uses TRBV7-9 and TRBJ2-2; no clear D. The CDR3 totals 16 residues. V lost 6 bases to trimming and J lost 4 bases, with 18 bases between them. CDR1 and CDR2 (germline): SEHNR, FQNEAQ (reference sequence). The CDR3 region has the DNA TGTGCCAGCAGACCTGACTTATTCAAGCGCACCGGGGAGCTGTTTTTT. This translates into CASRPDLFKRTGELFF.

This clonotype was seen at least ten times. This chain uses TRBV27 with TRBJ2-7; 10 bases are a match to TRBD2. The CDR3 loop spans 14 amino acids. Unmatched junction bases numbered 11, after V lost 8 bases and J lost 7 bases. Germline V gene data show CDR1 as MNHEY and CDR2 as SMNVEV (reference sequence). The CDR3 coding sequence is TGTGCCAGCGGACTAGCGGAGGGGGCTACTGAGCAGTACTTC. Protein product: CASGLAEGATEQYF.

The CDR3 protein is CSVEWASGSDYEQYF. CDR3 nucleotide sequence: TGCAGCGTTGAATGGGCTAGCGGGAGTGACTACGAGCAGTACTTC. The chain recombines TRBV29-1 with TRBJ2-7; 10 bases line up with TRBD2. The length of the CDR3 is 15 residues. The V gene end was trimmed by 2 bases and the J gene end by 3 bases; junction bases not matched to a gene: 7. CDR1 SQVTM and CDR2 ANQGSEA come from the germline V gene.

The rearrangement uses TRBV19 and TRBJ2-6, with D possibly being TRBD2 (5 bases). V lost 4 bases and J 2 bases, leaving 9 bases between the germline ends. The germline gives CDR1 LNHDA, CDR2 SQIVND (reference sequence). This CDR3 contains 15 residues. CDR3 coding DNA: TGTGCCAGTAGTACCACAGCGGCTGGGGCCAACGTCCTGACTTTC. Translation: CASSTTAAGANVLTF.

This clonotype was seen only a few times. This rearrangement joins TRBV6-5 to TRBJ1-2; D is uncertain. The CDR3 has 12 amino acids. V shed 8 bases and J shed 4 bases, with 11 bases lying between them. Germline CDR1 MNHEY, CDR2 SVGAGI. CDR3 coding DNA: TGTGCCAGCTATCGGCCCCTCTATGGCTACACCTTC. This sequence encodes CASYRPLYGYTF.

The chain couples TRBV7-3 to TRBJ2-2; D not resolved. V was trimmed by 4 bases and J by 0 bases, leaving 12 bases between them. Germline V gene sequence: CDR1 SGHTA, CDR2 FQGTGA. The CDR3 runs to 16 residues. The CDR3 region is CASSSRMTANTGELFF. The CDR3 DNA reads TGTGCCAGCAGCTCCCGAATGACGGCGAACACCGGGGAGCTGTTTTTT.

The CDR3 DNA reads TGCGCCAGCAAAGCAGATACGCAGTATTTT. Translated, it gives CASKADTQYF. The chain has TRBV5-1 and TRBJ2-3; D is undetermined. The V and J ends lost 6 bases and 4 bases respectively, with 3 bases between them. Germline V gene sequence: CDR1 SGHRS, CDR2 YFSETQ. The CDR3 covers 10 residues. The variable domain in full, with the rest retrieved from reference TRBV5-1 and TRBJ2-3, is KAGVTQTPRYLIKTRGQQVTLSCSPISGHRSVSWYQQTPGQGLQFLFEYFSETQRNKGNFPGRFSGRQFSNSRSEMNVSTLELGDSALYLCASKADTQYFGPGTRLTVL.

The table lists this clonotype with a few counts. The rearrangement uses TRBV10-1 and TRBJ2-3, with unresolved D. The CDR3 consists of 15 residues. Trimming took off 5 bases at V and 0 bases at J, with 12 bases between the two ends. The germline V gene has CDR1 WNHNN and CDR2 SYGVQD (reference sequence). CDR3 nucleotide sequence: TGCGCCAGCAGTTTAGCAGACGCTAGCACAGATACGCAGTATTTT. Protein sequence: CASSLADASTDTQYF.

In its sample, this clonotype was seen a few times. This CDR3 reads CASSKTVFDWSGANVLTF. As DNA, the CDR3 is TGTGCCAGCAGTAAGACAGTATTCGATTGGTCTGGGGCCAACGTCCTGACTTTC. The chain carries TRBV2 and TRBJ2-6; the D gene is possibly TRBD1 (5 bases). Germline CDR1 and CDR2: SNHLY and FYNNEI. With 5 bases removed from V and 1 base from J, the gap between germline ends came to 18 bases. The CDR3 runs 18 residues. The entire variable domain, with the rest obtained from reference TRBV2 and TRBJ2-6, is as follows: EPEVTQTPSHQVTQMGQEVILRCVPISNHLYFYWYRQILGQKVEFLVSFYNNEISEKSEIFDDQFSVERPDGSNFTLKIRSTKLEDSAMYFCASSKTVFDWSGANVLTFGAGSRLTVL.